This is a list of T cell receptor beta chains from one sample in a study of T cell responses to AZD1222 COVID-19 vaccine. Clones were sequenced by immunoSEQ multiplex PCR, and TCRdb holds only the in-frame ones, with some missing. The repertoire holds more than 100,000 clones, with approximately 90% as singletons. Sequencing used peripheral blood, obtained on day 0 of AZD1222 vaccination. The receptor source for this set is an adult in good health. The CDR3 runs from the conserved cysteine through the conserved F or W. The D gene is left open where the match is weak. Clone size, where shown, is once, few, many, or a class for clones that have expanded.

j_call	v_call	clone_size	d_call	cdr3_aa	cdr3_nt
TRBJ1-2	TRBV6-5	-	-	CASSYSPRVDGYTF	TGTGCCAGCAGTTACTCTCCCAGGGTCGATGGCTACACCTTC
TRBJ1-5	TRBV5-5	once	-	CASSLGQYNQPQHF	TGTGCCAGCAGCTTGGGACAGTACAATCAGCCCCAGCATTTT
TRBJ2-5	TRBV28	-	TRBD1	CASSLPPTGSPRFRKETQYF	TGTGCCAGCAGTCTTCCACCGACAGGGTCCCCTAGATTTCGTAAAGAGACCCAGTACTTC
TRBJ2-2	TRBV3-1/TRBV3-2	-	-	CASSHLSSGELFF	TGTGCCAGCAGCCACCTTTCTAGCGGGGAGCTGTTTTTT
TRBJ2-2	TRBV18	-	-	CASSPPVPGGYTGELFF	TGTGCCAGCTCACCACCGGTGCCAGGCGGCTACACCGGGGAGCTGTTTTTT
TRBJ2-7	TRBV5-4	-	-	CASSWQGPGREQYF	TGTGCCAGCAGCTGGCAGGGACCCGGGAGAGAGCAGTACTTC
TRBJ2-5	TRBV5-4	-	TRBD2	CASSLAGGERETQYF	TGTGCCAGCAGTCTGGCCGGGGGGGAGAGAGAGACCCAGTACTTC
TRBJ1-2	TRBV6-4	-	TRBD1	CASSETGGYGYTF	TGTGCCAGCAGTGAGACAGGGGGTTATGGCTACACCTTC
TRBJ1-6	TRBV5-4	once	-	CASSLERGNSPLHF	TGTGCCAGCAGCTTGGAGAGAGGGAATTCACCCCTCCACTTT
TRBJ2-3	TRBV28	-	TRBD2	CASKGLAGGPADDTQYF	TGTGCCAGCAAGGGACTAGCGGGAGGGCCGGCGGATGATACGCAGTATTTT
TRBJ1-2	TRBV19	few	-	CASSPRGMLYGYTF	TGTGCCAGTAGCCCCAGGGGTATGCTCTATGGCTACACCTTC
TRBJ2-7	TRBV28	-	TRBD1	CASSSARAGQVFYEQYF	TGTGCCAGCAGTTCGGCCCGGGCGGGACAGGTTTTCTACGAGCAGTACTTC
TRBJ1-6	TRBV30	-	-	CAWSVRGGDSPLHF	TGTGCCTGGAGTGTACGGGGAGGGGATTCACCCCTCCACTTT
TRBJ1-6	TRBV28	-	TRBD1	CASSFSGTGNSPLHF	TGTGCCAGCAGTTTCTCCGGGACAGGGAATTCACCCCTCCACTTT
TRBJ2-1	TRBV7-9	-	-	CASSVTGSSYNEQFF	TGTGCCAGCAGCGTCACTGGGAGCTCCTACAATGAGCAGTTCTTC
TRBJ2-3	TRBV25-1	-	-	CASTLGPAGDTQYF	TGTGCCAGCACCCTCGGGCCAGCTGGGGATACGCAGTATTTT
TRBJ2-4	TRBV3-1/TRBV3-2	-	-	CASSQGEAAWRYF	TGTGCCAGCAGCCAAGGCGAAGCGGCCTGGAGGTACTTC
TRBJ2-3	TRBV29-1	-	-	CSVRGVTDTQYF	TGCAGCGTTCGGGGAGTCACAGATACGCAGTATTTT
TRBJ1-2	TRBV19	-	TRBD1	CASSIVPGQGPNYGYTF	TGTGCCAGTAGTATTGTCCCGGGACAGGGTCCTAACTATGGCTACACCTTC
TRBJ1-3	TRBV5-4	once	-	CASSLVGVTAGNTIYF	TGTGCCAGCAGCTTAGTTGGGGTTACCGCTGGAAACACCATATATTTT
TRBJ2-5	TRBV5-1	-	-	CASSPVGRIQETQYF	TGCGCCAGCAGCCCGGTTGGGCGCATTCAAGAGACCCAGTACTTC
TRBJ1-1	TRBV18	few	TRBD1	CASSRPGTGLNTEAFF	TGTGCCAGCTCTCGTCCCGGGACAGGTTTGAACACTGAAGCTTTCTTT
TRBJ1-2	TRBV25-1	-	-	CASSEWAPDSSYTF	TGTGCCAGCAGTGAATGGGCCCCTGACAGTAGCTACACCTTC
TRBJ1-4	TRBV5-1	-	-	CASSLAPGSDEKLFF	TGCGCCAGCAGCTTGGCACCTGGGTCAGATGAAAAACTGTTTTTT
TRBJ1-6	TRBV11-2	-	-	CASSKTGSPNSPLHF	TGTGCCAGCAGCAAAACCGGGAGCCCCAATTCACCCCTCCACTTT
TRBJ2-1	TRBV6-5	-	TRBD1	CASSLRQGDTSEQFF	TGTGCCAGCAGTTTGAGACAGGGAGATACATCTGAGCAGTTCTTC
TRBJ1-2	TRBV10-2	once	-	CASMGTTGGYTF	TGCGCCAGCATGGGGACGACGGGCGGCTACACCTTC
TRBJ1-1	TRBV28	-	-	CASSREGTNTEAFF	TGTGCCAGCAGTAGGGAGGGGACGAACACTGAAGCTTTCTTT